The count of the clone carrying this TCR beta chain is one. Its antigen is undetermined. These data come from a study of healthy donors' naive CD4 and CD8 T cells. Study conclusions and caveats: A reported CD4+/CD8+ bias affected most V and J genes in naive cells. Possible naive T cell homeostatic proliferation bias remained unaddressed. Chains were not paired, since alpha and beta were sequenced in bulk.

This CDR3 is built from 14 residues. V was pared by 6 bases and J by 3 bases, with 17 bases between. Germline V gives CDR1 SQVTM, CDR2 ANQGSEA. Starting from about 0.55 ug of total RNA, TCR libraries were made with linear amplification. Original processing methods: Sequencing covered more than 60,000 rearranged alpha-chain transcripts across about 5 healthy donors. TCRdb reanalysed the reads using MiXCR and keeps one entry per CDR3 protein. The V and J calls were determined by TCRdb, not by the authors. The data contain some 190,000 distinct CDR3 sequences, 74% of them singletons. The clonotype was recovered from a pool of human donors in good health; the sample pools cells from several healthy donors. The chain joins TRBV29-1 to TRBJ1-1; maybe TRBD1 (5 bases). The sample comprised naive CD4+ and CD8+ T cells sorted from blood, pooled from several donors. CDR3 DNA sequence: TGCAGCGTACGCGAACAGGTGTTGGACACTGAAGCTTTCTTT. It translates to CSVREQVLDTEAFF. The full variable domain, in which reference TRBV29-1 and TRBJ1-1 provide the parts outside the CDR3, is SAVISQKPSRDICQRGTSLTIQCQVDSQVTMMFWYRQQPGQSLTLIATANQGSEATYESGFVIDKFPISRPNLTFSTLTVSNMSPEDSSIYLCSVREQVLDTEAFFGQGTRLTVV.